This T cell receptor (beta chain) derives from a study of T cells in pancreatic ductal adenocarcinoma. Here immunoSEQ multiplex PCR was the method, and the copy in TCRdb shows in-frame clones only, minus some. The data hold approximately 11,000 clones, with roughly 89% observed a single time. Selected pancreatic ductal adenocarcinoma patients had undergone surgery without neoadjuvant therapy. This clone was detected a few times. The CDR3 extends over 12 amino acids. V gave up 5 bases and J gave up 4 bases, with 8 bases separating them. Germline V gene data show CDR1 as SQVTM and CDR2 as ANQGSEA. The chain recombines TRBV29-1 with TRBJ1-4; D gene unclear. The receptor's source is a human donor with pancreatic ductal adenocarcinoma. Material: PBMCs. The CDR3 sequence: CSVQQYNEKLFF. The CDR3 DNA reads TGCAGCGTTCAACAGTATAATGAAAAACTGTTTTTT.